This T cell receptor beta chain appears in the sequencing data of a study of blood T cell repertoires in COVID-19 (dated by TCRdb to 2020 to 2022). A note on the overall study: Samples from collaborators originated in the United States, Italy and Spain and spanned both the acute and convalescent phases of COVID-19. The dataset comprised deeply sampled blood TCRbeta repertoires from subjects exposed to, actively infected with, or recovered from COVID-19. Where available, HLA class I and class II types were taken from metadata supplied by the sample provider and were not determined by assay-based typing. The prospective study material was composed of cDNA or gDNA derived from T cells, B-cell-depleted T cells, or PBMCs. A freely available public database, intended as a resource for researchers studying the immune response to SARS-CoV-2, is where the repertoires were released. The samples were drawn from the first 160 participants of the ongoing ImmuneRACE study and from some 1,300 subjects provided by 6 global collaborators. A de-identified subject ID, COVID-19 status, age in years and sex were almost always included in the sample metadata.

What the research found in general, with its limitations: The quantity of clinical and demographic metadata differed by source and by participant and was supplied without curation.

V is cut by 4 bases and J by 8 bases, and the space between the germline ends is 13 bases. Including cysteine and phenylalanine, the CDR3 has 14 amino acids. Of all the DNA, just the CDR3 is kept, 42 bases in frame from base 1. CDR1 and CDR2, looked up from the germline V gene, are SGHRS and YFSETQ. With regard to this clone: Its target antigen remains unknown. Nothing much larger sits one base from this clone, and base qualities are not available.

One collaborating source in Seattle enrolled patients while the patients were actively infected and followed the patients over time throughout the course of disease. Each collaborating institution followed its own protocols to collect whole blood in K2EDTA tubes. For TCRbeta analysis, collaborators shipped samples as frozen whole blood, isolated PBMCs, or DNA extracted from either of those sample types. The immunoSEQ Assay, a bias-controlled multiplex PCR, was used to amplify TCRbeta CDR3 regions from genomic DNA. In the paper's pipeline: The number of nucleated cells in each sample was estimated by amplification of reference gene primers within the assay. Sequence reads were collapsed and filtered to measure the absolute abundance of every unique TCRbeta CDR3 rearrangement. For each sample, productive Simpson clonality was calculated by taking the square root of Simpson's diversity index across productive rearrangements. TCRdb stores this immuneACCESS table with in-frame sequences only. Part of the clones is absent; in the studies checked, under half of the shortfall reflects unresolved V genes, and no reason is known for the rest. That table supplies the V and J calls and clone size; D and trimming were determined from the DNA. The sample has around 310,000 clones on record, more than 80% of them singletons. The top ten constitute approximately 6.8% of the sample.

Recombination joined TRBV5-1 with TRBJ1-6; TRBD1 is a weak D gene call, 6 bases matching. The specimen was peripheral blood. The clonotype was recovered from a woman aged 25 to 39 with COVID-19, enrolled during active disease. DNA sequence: TGCGCCAGCAGCGGGGGCAGGGTTGATTCACCCCTCCACTTT. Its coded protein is CASSGGRVDSPLHF.